Listed below are T cell receptor beta chains from one sample, sequenced in a study of blood T cell repertoires in COVID-19. The repertoire was sequenced with immunoSEQ multiplex PCR; TCRdb's copy has only in-frame clones and lacks some. The sample lists over 150,000 clones, 84% occurring once. Sequences were obtained from PBMCs or T cells enriched from blood (not recorded which). These receptors all come from a woman in her twenties or thirties who had recovered from COVID-19. Each CDR3 is given without its conserved first and last residue. The order of the fields is V gene, CDR3 protein.

v_gene: TRBV21-1
CDR3aa: ASSNSPTVGTGGNIQY

v_gene: TRBV10-3
CDR3aa: AISERGGQGAGYNEQF

v_gene: TRBV7-6
CDR3aa: ASSAGLAGGDEQF

v_gene: TRBV28
CDR3aa: ASRGPGQINEKLF

v_gene: TRBV6-5
CDR3aa: ASSYSQAVEGYT

v_gene: TRBV5-1
CDR3aa: ASSSQTGGIETQY

v_gene: TRBV5-4
CDR3aa: ASSFGQGAPDTQY

v_gene: TRBV10-3
CDR3aa: AISDLRGPNTGELF

v_gene: TRBV7-2
CDR3aa: ASSPWTGGETEAF

v_gene: TRBV6-2/TRBV6-3
CDR3aa: ASSNGQGARYT

v_gene: TRBV18
CDR3aa: ASSPGTSGATGELF

v_gene: TRBV7-3
CDR3aa: ASSLLAGKGNTQY

v_gene: TRBV12-3/TRBV12-4
CDR3aa: ASSFGYGYT

v_gene: TRBV2
CDR3aa: ATLTSRLATTKNIQY

v_gene: TRBV7-9
CDR3aa: ASSLALSGTNGYT

v_gene: TRBV4-1
CDR3aa: ASSPPEGRKGETQY

v_gene: TRBV15
CDR3aa: ATSRRRLAGDGEQY

v_gene: TRBV10-3
CDR3aa: AISRSGFGYT

v_gene: TRBV28
CDR3aa: ASSLRGGWPSGNTIY

v_gene: TRBV7-9
CDR3aa: ASSFPPGGPLWAF

v_gene: TRBV4-2
CDR3aa: ASSHYSERGNTGELF

v_gene: TRBV5-1
CDR3aa: ASSLAGIPGSLPGELF

v_gene: TRBV6-1
CDR3aa: ASSDNAGGAQPQH

v_gene: TRBV6-5
CDR3aa: ASSWRGGETQY

v_gene: TRBV28
CDR3aa: ASRGRQGAGRAF

v_gene: TRBV19
CDR3aa: ASSRNLVGTEAF